Sequencing of this T cell receptor beta chain was carried out in a study of identifying expanded T cells in peripheral blood. CDR1 is SGDLS and CDR2 is YYNGEE in the germline V gene. J gave up 4 bases and V 4 bases, and 5 bases lay outside the gene matches. The CDR3 is 13 amino acids. Data came from immunoSEQ multiplex PCR; TCRdb stores just in-frame clones and leaves some out. The repertoire has 95,000 to 100,000 clones, roughly 87% of them found once; the top ten carry about a sixth. The V call is TRBV9, the J call TRBJ2-7; 7 nucleotides agree with TRBD1. The material sequenced was blood. This clonotype originated in a person aged 18-70 years in good health. CDR3 DNA sequence: TGTGCCAGCAGCCCCCGGGACAGTTACGAGCAGTACTTC. Translating it yields CASSPRDSYEQYF. Complete variable domain (other parts from reference TRBV9 and TRBJ2-7): DSGVTQTPKHLITATGQRVTLRCSPRSGDLSVYWYQQSLDQGLQFLIQYYNGEERAKGNILERFSAQQFPDLHSELNLSSLELGDSALYFCASSPRDSYEQYFGPGTRLTVT.